Presented here are 21 T cell receptor beta chains from one specimen sequenced in a study of cytomegalovirus exposure and HLA in healthy donors (dated by TCRdb to the late 2010s). To prepare the library, the immunoSEQ multiplex PCR assay was applied. TCRdb stores this immuneACCESS table with in-frame sequences only. Part of the clones is absent; in the studies checked, under half of the shortfall reflects unresolved V genes, and no reason is known for the rest. For this sample there are some 170,000 clones; 86% appear just once. The leading ten clones occupy approximately 2.5% of the sample. Sample: PBMCs. The origin of the receptors is a man between 18 and 35 years old in good health and CMV-seropositive.

In its sample, this clone is medium-sized. The V and J genes are TRBV19 and TRBJ1-5; no clear D gene. CDR1 and CDR2 (germline): LNHDA, SQIVND (reference sequence). V was shortened by 8 bases and J by 4 bases, with 12 bases between the two germline ends. The CDR3 runs 13 residues. In DNA form, the CDR3 reads TGTGCCAGTCAGTTGGGAGGGAATCAGCCCCAGCATTTT. This encodes CASQLGGNQPQHF.

The chain carries TRBV7-2 and TRBJ2-7; possible D gene TRBD1, 5 bases. Germline assignment: CDR1 SGHTA and CDR2 FQGNSA. The V end lost 3 bases, the J end lost 3 bases, and 9 bases lay between the germline ends. This CDR3 is 13 amino acids long. The CDR3 protein is CASSFDSYYEQYF. The CDR3 DNA follows: TGTGCCAGCAGCTTTGACAGTTACTACGAGCAGTACTTC.

This clone was counted a few times. The chain combines TRBV9 with TRBJ1-2; possibly TRBD1 for D (5 bases). This CDR3 comprises 10 residues. Germline V CDR1 and CDR2: SGDLS, YYNGEE. Trimming took 3 bases from V and 10 from J, leaving 7 bases between them. In DNA form, the CDR3 reads TGTGCCAGCAGCGGACAGTTCTACACCTTC. It is translated as CASSGQFYTF.

The V and J genes are TRBV9 and TRBJ2-1; the D gene is possibly TRBD2 (5 bases). CDR1 is SGDLS and CDR2 is YYNGEE in the germline V gene. Trimming cost V 4 bases and J 9 bases, with 14 bases left between them. The CDR3 length is 13 residues. The CDR3 DNA is TGTGCCAGCAGCCCCCAGGTGGGGAGTGAGCAGTTCTTC. This sequence encodes CASSPQVGSEQFF.

This chain connects TRBV14 to TRBJ1-1; 9 nucleotides agree with TRBD1. V was pared by 4 bases and J by 8 bases, with 5 bases of the junction left unmatched. This CDR3 has 13 residues. CDR1 is SGHDN, CDR2 FVKESK, per germline. The CDR3 DNA reads TGTGCCAGCAGCCTCCAGACAGGGGGGGAAGCTTTCTTT. This sequence encodes CASSLQTGGEAFF.

The V call is TRBV15, the J call TRBJ2-5; 9 nucleotides agree with TRBD1. The CDR3 extends over 14 amino acids. Germline V gene lookup returns CDR1 LNHNV and CDR2 YYDKDF (reference sequence). J gave up 5 bases and V 1 base, and 2 bases lay outside the gene matches. CDR3 DNA sequence: TGTGCCACCAGCAGAGGGGACAGGGAGGAGACCCAGTACTTC. Amino acid sequence: CATSRGDREETQYF.

The rearrangement joins TRBV9 to TRBJ2-1; no firm D call. V was trimmed by 0 bases and J by 0 bases, leaving 7 bases between them. There are 15 residues in the CDR3. CDR1 is SGDLS, CDR2 YYNGEE, per germline. The CDR3 sequence is CASSVGGTSYNEQFF. For the CDR3, the DNA is TGTGCCAGCAGCGTAGGCGGAACCTCCTACAATGAGCAGTTCTTC.

This clone showed up just a few times. The J gene is TRBJ2-1, the V gene TRBV7-9; 9 bases fit TRBD1. There are 15 residues in the CDR3. With V trimmed by 3 bases and J by 7 bases, 7 bases remained unmatched. Germline V CDR1 and CDR2: SEHNR, FQNEAQ (reference sequence). CDR3 region: CASSFTGQGRNEQFF. CDR3 sequence (DNA): TGTGCCAGCAGCTTCACTGGACAGGGGAGGAATGAGCAGTTCTTC.

The CDR3 here is CASSFSVAQPQHF. DNA of the CDR3: TGTGCCAGCAGTTTCTCGGTAGCTCAGCCCCAGCATTTT. The J gene is TRBJ1-5, the V gene TRBV6-5; no reliable D call. The CDR3 sequence is 13 residues long. Per germline, CDR1 MNHEY and CDR2 SVGAGI. Trimming removed 4 bases from V and 6 bases from J, with 10 bases in between.

The CDR3 loop reads CAWDQGGTEAFF. CDR3 coding DNA: TGTGCCTGGGATCAGGGCGGCACTGAAGCTTTCTTT. The rearrangement links TRBV30 to TRBJ1-1, with D perhaps matching TRBD1 (5 bases). The length of the CDR3 is 12 residues. Trimming removed 5 bases from V and 4 bases from J, with 11 bases in between. Germline V lookup: CDR1 GTSNPN, CDR2 SVGIG (reference sequence). The full variable domain, rest sourced from reference TRBV30 and TRBJ1-1, is SQTIHQWPATLVQPVGSPLSLECTVEGTSNPNLYWYRQAAGRGLQLLFYSVGIGQISSEVPQNLSASRPQDRQFILSSKKLLLSDSGFYLCAWDQGGTEAFFGQGTRLTVV.

In its sample, this clone was seen a few times. The J gene is TRBJ1-2, the V gene TRBV4-2; the match to TRBD1 covers 7 bases. The ends lost 6 bases at V and 6 bases at J; junction bases unmatched: 7. The CDR3 covers 13 residues. CDR1 LGHNA and CDR2 YNFKEQ come from the germline V gene. This chain's CDR3 is CASSPTGVDGYTF. DNA for the CDR3: TGTGCCAGCAGTCCAACAGGGGTAGATGGCTACACCTTC.

The CDR3 loop is CASSPKRELNEQFF. The CDR3 nucleotides are TGCGCCAGCAGCCCCAAGCGGGAGTTGAATGAGCAGTTCTTC. The V gene is TRBV4-3, the J gene TRBJ2-1; 8 positions match TRBD2. Losses at the gene ends were 4 bases for V and 7 bases for J; bases not matched to a gene: 6. CDR3 size: 14 residues. Germline CDR1 is LGHNA and CDR2 is YSLEER.

This clone appeared a single time. This chain links TRBV29-1 with TRBJ2-3; 8 positions match TRBD1. Looked up from germline, CDR1 is SQVTM and CDR2 is ANQGSEA. There are 15 residues in the CDR3. Germline trimming cut 5 bases from V and 7 bases from J; bases unmatched to any gene: 14. DNA for the CDR3: TGCAGCGTTTTTGGGTGGTCAGGGGGCCCTAATACGCAGTATTTT. Amino acid sequence: CSVFGWSGGPNTQYF.

This chain links TRBV12-5 with TRBJ2-1; 8 bases match TRBD2. V shed 4 bases and J 7 bases; nucleotides not matched to a gene: 3. Looked up from germline, CDR1 is LGHNT and CDR2 is FRNRAP. This CDR3 has 13 residues. CDR3 sequence (DNA): TGTGCTAGTGGTTCCGGGAGGGGGAATGAGCAGTTCTTC. It specifies CASGSGRGNEQFF.

This chain uses TRBV18 with TRBJ2-7, with TRBD1 identical over 11 bases. Germline V lookup: CDR1 KGHSH, CDR2 LQKENI. This CDR3 is 15 amino acids long. Trimming cost V 3 bases and J 5 bases; bases outside gene matches: 6. CDR3 region: CASSPLGQGGHEQYF. CDR3 DNA: TGTGCCAGCTCACCCCTGGGACAGGGGGGCCACGAGCAGTACTTC.

This chain connects TRBV7-2 to TRBJ2-7; 12 bases fit TRBD2. From germline, CDR1 is SGHTA and CDR2 FQGNSA. After removal of 2 bases from V and 12 bases from J, the junction contained 20 bases not matched to a gene. This CDR3 region has 18 residues. CDR3 nucleotide sequence: TGTGCCAGCAGCTTAAGACCCCACCTAGCGGGGGGGCCATTTGAGGGGTACTTC. Translating gives CASSLRPHLAGGPFEGYF.

The chain links TRBV5-1 to TRBJ2-5; possibly TRBD1 for D (7 bases). V dropped 6 bases and J dropped 3 bases, with 15 bases sitting between them. Germline lookup yields CDR1 SGHRS and CDR2 YFSETQ. The CDR3 length is 14 residues. CDR3 bases: TGCGCCAGCATGAGGGGACAGCGGGAAGAGACCCAGTACTTC. This encodes CASMRGQREETQYF.

CDR3 amino acids: CASSPTSGRLNEQFF. CDR3 sequence (DNA): TGTGCCAGCAGCCCAACTAGCGGGAGGCTCAATGAGCAGTTCTTC. The chain couples TRBV4-2 to TRBJ2-1; 12 bases align to TRBD2. This CDR3 comprises 15 residues. V shed 4 bases and J 6 bases; nucleotides not matched to a gene: 4. Germline CDR1 LGHNA, CDR2 YNFKEQ.

The J gene is TRBJ1-5, the V gene TRBV30; D uncertain. Germline loops: CDR1 GTSNPN, CDR2 SVGIG (reference sequence). The CDR3 spans 11 residues. Trimming pared 8 bases from V and 11 bases from J, leaving 16 bases between. The CDR3 DNA sequence: TGTGCCCTAGGGAGAACCGGGGCCCAGCATTTT. Amino acid sequence: CALGRTGAQHF.

The chain is built from TRBV6-5 and TRBJ2-5; TRBD2 aligns across 8 bases. CDR3 size: 14 residues. V trimming: 0 bases; J trimming: 4 bases; junction bases outside the gene matches: 1. Germline-derived CDR1 and CDR2 are MNHEY and SVGAGI. Here the CDR3 reads CASSYSRGGETQYF. CDR3 in DNA: TGTGCCAGCAGTTACTCTCGGGGGGGAGAGACCCAGTACTTC.

On this clone itself: Compared with germline, one end of the junction differs, possibly owing to a read error. The chain combines TRBV7-2 with TRBJ1-2, with TRBD1 matching 8 bases. This CDR3 spans 14 amino acids. The germline gives CDR1 SGHTA, CDR2 FQGNSA. The chain's CDR3 is CASNLMTGVYGYTF. The DNA of the CDR3 is TGTGCCAGCAACTTAATGACAGGGGTCTATGGCTACACCTTC.